Listed here is a single TCR beta chain. The sample originates from a study of control samples from healthy donors and cancer patients. The V end was cut by 8 bases, the J end by 1 base, with 17 bases between. Germline V gives CDR1 SGHTA, CDR2 FQGNSA. The CDR3 sequence is 15 residues long. Sequenced by immunoSEQ multiplex PCR; TCRdb stores in-frame clones only, minus some. The sample shows 95,000 to 120,000 clones, just under 85% of them seen only once. The sequencing input was blood. The chain joins TRBV7-2 to TRBJ1-1; D is unresolved. The TCR originated in a man younger than 35 in good health. CDR3: CASGTQNLGNTEAFF. DNA of the CDR3: TGTGCCAGCGGCACTCAAAACCTGGGGAACACTGAAGCTTTCTTT.